The rows below give T cell receptor beta chains drawn from one sample of a study of blood T cells in healthy people across ages. Using its own MiXCR run on the 5' RACE reads, TCRdb lists one record per CDR3 protein. The sample lists some 1.6 million distinct CDR3 sequences, roughly 32% seen once, with around 10% in the top ten. The source material was blood. All receptors derive from a woman in her 30s in good health. Both conserved end residues are part of each CDR3. D genes are given only for firm matches. Size tells how often a clone was seen (once, few, many) or the class of an expanded clone, and some rows leave it out.

clone_size: many; j_call: TRBJ1-1; v_call: TRBV29-1; d_call: -; cdr3_nt: TGCAGCGTGAGTCCCGCGGGGGGGGCCGGGAACACTGAAGCTTTCTTT; cdr3_aa: CSVSPAGGAGNTEAFF
clone_size: few; j_call: TRBJ2-1; v_call: TRBV20-1; d_call: TRBD2; cdr3_nt: TGCAGTGCTCCGAATAGGCGGGAGGACTACAATGAGCAGTTCTTC; cdr3_aa: CSAPNRREDYNEQFF
clone_size: many; j_call: TRBJ2-3; v_call: TRBV4-2; d_call: TRBD2; cdr3_nt: TGTGCCAGCAGCCAGAGGGGGACTAGCGGAAGAGATACGCAGTATTTT; cdr3_aa: CASSQRGTSGRDTQYF
clone_size: -; j_call: TRBJ2-3; v_call: TRBV9; d_call: -; cdr3_nt: TGCGCCAGCAGCGTAGTCGGGAGCGCGACAGATACGCAGTATTTT; cdr3_aa: CASSVVGSATDTQYF
clone_size: -; j_call: TRBJ2-1; v_call: TRBV6-2/TRBV6-3; d_call: TRBD2; cdr3_nt: TGTGCCAGCAGTTTACTAGCGAGAGGGTACAATGAGCAGTTCTTC; cdr3_aa: CASSLLARGYNEQFF
clone_size: -; j_call: TRBJ2-7; v_call: TRBV20-1; d_call: TRBD1; cdr3_nt: TGCAGTGCCCAGAGGGGGGACAGGGGCTACGAGCAGTACTTC; cdr3_aa: CSAQRGDRGYEQYF
clone_size: -; j_call: TRBJ1-1; v_call: TRBV12-3/TRBV12-4; d_call: -; cdr3_nt: TGTGCCAGCAGGGGTACAGGGCCCACTGAAGCTTTCTTT; cdr3_aa: CASRGTGPTEAFF
clone_size: -; j_call: TRBJ1-2; v_call: TRBV5-4; d_call: -; cdr3_nt: TGTGCCAGCAGCTTTGAGGGTTGGGGCTACACCTTC; cdr3_aa: CASSFEGWGYTF
clone_size: -; j_call: TRBJ1-1; v_call: TRBV18; d_call: TRBD1; cdr3_nt: TGTGCCAGCTCCGACTCCAGGGGGGTTGAAGCTTTCTTT; cdr3_aa: CASSDSRGVEAFF
clone_size: few; j_call: TRBJ2-1; v_call: TRBV7-3; d_call: TRBD2; cdr3_nt: TGTGCCAGCAGCTCGGGGAGCGGGGCTTACAATGAGCAGTTCTTC; cdr3_aa: CASSSGSGAYNEQFF
clone_size: -; j_call: TRBJ2-7; v_call: TRBV9; d_call: -; cdr3_nt: TGTGCCAGCAGCGCGGGACCTGGAATCTACGAGCAGTACTTC; cdr3_aa: CASSAGPGIYEQYF
clone_size: few; j_call: TRBJ1-2; v_call: TRBV29-1; d_call: -; cdr3_nt: TGCAGCGTTGTTCCCCTGTTTCAGACTAACTATGGCTACACCTTC; cdr3_aa: CSVVPLFQTNYGYTF
clone_size: -; j_call: TRBJ2-1; v_call: TRBV6-5; d_call: TRBD2; cdr3_nt: TGTGTCAGCAGTGCCCAGCGGGAGGGCGAGCAGTTCTTC; cdr3_aa: CVSSAQREGEQFF
clone_size: few; j_call: TRBJ2-3; v_call: TRBV21-1; d_call: -; cdr3_nt: TGTGCCAGCAGCAAAGCGCGGGTCGGTGGGAGTGCCCCAGATACGCAGTATTTT; cdr3_aa: CASSKARVGGSAPDTQYF
clone_size: -; j_call: TRBJ1-2; v_call: TRBV4-2; d_call: -; cdr3_nt: TGTGCCAGCAGCCAAGTTCAGGGGAGGGACGGCTACACCTTC; cdr3_aa: CASSQVQGRDGYTF
clone_size: many; j_call: TRBJ2-3; v_call: TRBV12-3/TRBV12-4; d_call: -; cdr3_nt: TGTGCCAGCAGTCCGAATCTCCCGCCGCAGTATTTT; cdr3_aa: CASSPNLPPQYF
clone_size: few; j_call: TRBJ2-3; v_call: TRBV3-1; d_call: -; cdr3_nt: TGTGCCAGCAGTCAGGCGGCCGGAACGCAGTATTTT; cdr3_aa: CASSQAAGTQYF
clone_size: -; j_call: TRBJ2-3; v_call: TRBV4-1; d_call: -; cdr3_nt: TGCGCCAGCAGCCAAGATACAGCGTGGGCAGATACGCAGTATTTT; cdr3_aa: CASSQDTAWADTQYF
clone_size: few; j_call: TRBJ1-5; v_call: TRBV7-9; d_call: -; cdr3_nt: TGTGCCAGCAGCTTGAGGGTCAGGGCGTTATGTCAGCCCCAGCATTTT; cdr3_aa: CASSLRVRALCQPQHF
clone_size: -; j_call: TRBJ2-5; v_call: TRBV9; d_call: TRBD2; cdr3_nt: TGTGCCAGCAGCGTAGCTAGCGGGAGCATTCATGAGCAGTACTTC; cdr3_aa: CASSVASGSIHEQYF
clone_size: few; j_call: TRBJ2-1; v_call: TRBV7-7; d_call: TRBD2; cdr3_nt: TGTGCCAGCAGCCCAACCGGGACTAGTGGTTTGAATGAGCAGTTCTTC; cdr3_aa: CASSPTGTSGLNEQFF
clone_size: -; j_call: TRBJ1-2; v_call: TRBV5-1; d_call: TRBD1; cdr3_nt: TGCGCCAGCAGCCCGGGACAGGTCCTCAATGGCTACACCTTC; cdr3_aa: CASSPGQVLNGYTF
clone_size: few; j_call: TRBJ2-5; v_call: TRBV12-3/TRBV12-4; d_call: TRBD2; cdr3_nt: TGTGCCAGCAGTATGGGGGTACTAGCGGGGGGACAAGAGACCCAGTACTTC; cdr3_aa: CASSMGVLAGGQETQYF
clone_size: few; j_call: TRBJ2-7; v_call: TRBV20-1; d_call: -; cdr3_nt: TGCAGTGCCTACGAAACCACGACAAACCCCTACGAGCAGTACTTC; cdr3_aa: CSAYETTTNPYEQYF
clone_size: -; j_call: TRBJ2-7; v_call: TRBV11-2; d_call: -; cdr3_nt: TGTGCCAGCACCGGACGGAATCAACTCTCCTACAATGAGCAGTACTTC; cdr3_aa: CASTGRNQLSYNEQYF
clone_size: few; j_call: TRBJ2-3; v_call: TRBV5-1; d_call: -; cdr3_nt: TGCGCCAGCACCCGAGACAGGAACCCAGATACGCAGTATTTT; cdr3_aa: CASTRDRNPDTQYF
clone_size: few; j_call: TRBJ2-7; v_call: TRBV20-1; d_call: TRBD2; cdr3_nt: TGCAGTGCTAGTTGGACTAGGGAGTACGAGCAGTACTTC; cdr3_aa: CSASWTREYEQYF
clone_size: few; j_call: TRBJ2-7; v_call: TRBV14; d_call: TRBD2; cdr3_nt: TGTGCCAGCAGTCAAGGCGTAACGGGAGGGCCTTTATACGAGCAGTACTTC; cdr3_aa: CASSQGVTGGPLYEQYF
clone_size: many; j_call: TRBJ1-2; v_call: TRBV19; d_call: -; cdr3_nt: TGTGCCAGTAGTAACGGACGGAACTATGGCTACACCTTC; cdr3_aa: CASSNGRNYGYTF
clone_size: few; j_call: TRBJ2-1; v_call: TRBV7-9; d_call: TRBD2; cdr3_nt: TGTGCCAGCAGCCTTACTAGCGGAGAGAACAATGAGCAGTTCTTC; cdr3_aa: CASSLTSGENNEQFF
clone_size: -; j_call: TRBJ2-7; v_call: TRBV12-3/TRBV12-4; d_call: -; cdr3_nt: TGTGCCAGCAGTTTACGAGAAAGGGGCTACGAGCAGTACTTC; cdr3_aa: CASSLRERGYEQYF
clone_size: many; j_call: TRBJ1-2; v_call: TRBV29-1; d_call: -; cdr3_nt: TGCAGCGTTGCCCCTGGGGTGGGGAACTATGGCTACACCTTC; cdr3_aa: CSVAPGVGNYGYTF
clone_size: -; j_call: TRBJ1-1; v_call: TRBV27; d_call: -; cdr3_nt: TGTGCCAGCAGTCCATACCCCCGGGACACTGAAGCTTTCTTT; cdr3_aa: CASSPYPRDTEAFF
clone_size: many; j_call: TRBJ2-1; v_call: TRBV29-1; d_call: -; cdr3_nt: TGCAGCGCCGGATGGGGGAATGAGCAGTTCTTC; cdr3_aa: CSAGWGNEQFF
clone_size: many; j_call: TRBJ2-1; v_call: TRBV20-1; d_call: TRBD2; cdr3_nt: TGCAGTGCTGCGGGACTAGCGGGGGGCAATGAGCAGTTCTTC; cdr3_aa: CSAAGLAGGNEQFF
clone_size: -; j_call: TRBJ2-1; v_call: TRBV7-6; d_call: -; cdr3_nt: TGTGCCAGCAGCCCCCTGACTATTTCTGGCTACAATGAGCAGTTCTTC; cdr3_aa: CASSPLTISGYNEQFF
clone_size: -; j_call: TRBJ2-2; v_call: TRBV7-9; d_call: -; cdr3_nt: TGTGCCAGCAGTCCCACAACGACTAGTGGCGGGGAGCTGTTTTTT; cdr3_aa: CASSPTTTSGGELFF
clone_size: many; j_call: TRBJ1-2; v_call: TRBV9; d_call: -; cdr3_nt: TGCGCCAGCAGTGTGGCAGGGGACTATGGCTACACCTTC; cdr3_aa: CASSVAGDYGYTF
clone_size: many; j_call: TRBJ2-3; v_call: TRBV9; d_call: -; cdr3_nt: TGTGCCAGCAGCGTAGTGGGGGCGGCAGATACGCAGTATTTT; cdr3_aa: CASSVVGAADTQYF
clone_size: few; j_call: TRBJ1-6; v_call: TRBV20-1; d_call: TRBD1; cdr3_nt: TGCAGTGCTATGGACAGGGTGTCTGCCTCCTATAATTCACCCCTCCACTTT; cdr3_aa: CSAMDRVSASYNSPLHF
clone_size: few; j_call: TRBJ1-2; v_call: TRBV5-1; d_call: -; cdr3_nt: TGCGCCAGCAGCTTGCCCGGAGTAGGACCTAACTATGGCTACACCTTC; cdr3_aa: CASSLPGVGPNYGYTF